The clone carrying this TCR beta chain has ten or more counts. Its matching antigen is unknown. Time point of the sample: newly diagnosed GD, antithyroid drugs for less than 3 months. PBMCs provided the RNA from which the TCR library was made. These data originate in a study of regulatory T cells in long-lasting Graves disease. Study-level background: Duration of antithyroid drug therapy among newly diagnosed Graves' patients was under 3 months. Study-wide findings and caveats: Shared public clonotypes totalled a few thousand in persistent patients, compared with about 930 in new patients. When disease was persistent, TRBV28, TRBJ1-2 and TRBJ2-5 were the favored segments. Persistent Graves' patients had lower TCR diversity than newly diagnosed ones.

Germline V gene lookup returns CDR1 SGHTA and CDR2 FQGTGA. The V gene end was trimmed by 4 bases and the J gene end by 0 bases; junction bases not matched to a gene: 2. The length of the CDR3 is 15 residues. Library construction for TCR beta used iRepertoire HTBI primers and Arm-PCR of CDR3 regions. From the multiplex PCR reads, TCRdb called clonotypes with MiXCR, one entry per CDR3 protein. Among about 540,000 distinct CDR3 sequences listed, roughly 13% were seen once. The sample was also reused in another study, on T cells in Graves' hyperthyroidism and ophthalmopathy.

The receptor comes from a man under 40 with Graves disease. The chain combines TRBV7-3 with TRBJ2-1, with 8 bases lining up with TRBD2. Material: peripheral blood mononuclear cells (PBMCs), obtained at new diagnosis, from a patient treated with antithyroid drugs. The CDR3 protein is CASSSSGYSYNEQFF. The CDR3 region has the DNA TGTGCCAGCAGCTCTAGCGGGTACTCCTACAATGAGCAGTTCTTC.